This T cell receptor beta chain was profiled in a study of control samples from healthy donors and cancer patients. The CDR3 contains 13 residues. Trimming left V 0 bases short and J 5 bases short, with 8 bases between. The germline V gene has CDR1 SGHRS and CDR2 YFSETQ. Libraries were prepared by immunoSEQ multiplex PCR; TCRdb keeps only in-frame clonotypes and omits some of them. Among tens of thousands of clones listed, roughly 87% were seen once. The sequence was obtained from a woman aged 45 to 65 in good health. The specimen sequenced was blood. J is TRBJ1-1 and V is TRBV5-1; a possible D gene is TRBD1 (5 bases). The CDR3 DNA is TGCGCCAGCAGCTTGGCAGGGAGGACTGAAGCTTTCTTT. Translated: CASSLAGRTEAFF.